The text below deals with one T cell receptor (beta chain). These data are taken from a study of stem cell transplantation in POMP-related autoinflammatory disease. In germline, CDR1 is SNHLY, CDR2 FYNNEI. Trimming cost V 5 bases and J 5 bases, with 6 bases left between them. The CDR3 contains 11 residues. Produced via immunoSEQ multiplex PCR; TCRdb's table is partial and in-frame only. Among about 26,000 clones listed, 75% to 90% were seen once. The chain combines TRBV2 with TRBJ2-5, with D unclear. The sequence came from a human donor with POMP-related autoinflammation and immune dysregulation (PRAID). The sequences come from CD4+ T cells from PBMCs, collected before stem cell transplantation. CDR3 in DNA: TGTGCCAGCAGTATTCTGGAGACCCAGTACTTC. Translated: CASSILETQYF.